This is a list of T cell receptor beta chains from one sample in a study of brain T cells in children with intractable seizures. The assay was immunoSEQ multiplex PCR, and TCRdb's table has in-frame clones only and misses some. The sample consists of fewer than 150,000 clones, 94% of them appearing once. Sequencing used peripheral blood, obtained at surgery. Source of these receptors: a boy under three years old with hemimegalencephaly and intractable seizures. The CDR3 runs from the conserved cysteine through the conserved F or W. The order of the fields is clone size, J gene, V gene, D gene, CDR3 DNA, CDR3 protein. D genes are given only for firm matches. Not every row has a clone size; where given, it reads once, few, many or a size class.

>.|TRBJ2-5|TRBV11-3|.
TGTGCCAGCAGCTCCCTCCCCCCCACAGAAGAGACCCAGTACTTC
CASSSLPPTEETQYF
>.|TRBJ1-1|TRBV7-8|.
TGTGCCAGCAGCTTTTCTCCACGGCGAACTGAAGCTTTCTTT
CASSFSPRRTEAFF
>once|TRBJ1-1|TRBV5-4|.
TGTGCCAGCAGCTTGGACGGGGGCCTGGAGGCTTTCTTT
CASSLDGGLEAFF
>.|TRBJ2-4|TRBV19|TRBD2
TGTGCCAGTGGACTAGCGGGGCACATTCAGTACTTC
CASGLAGHIQYF
>.|TRBJ2-3|TRBV19|TRBD2
TGTGCCAGTAGTATAGCCGGGACTAGTAGTACGGATTTT
CASSIAGTSSTDF
>.|TRBJ1-2|TRBV7-8|.
TGTGCCAGCAGCCGTGGGGTCTATGGCTACACCTTC
CASSRGVYGYTF
>once|TRBJ1-4|TRBV11-2|.
TGTGCCAGCAGCCCTAGGGTCCGGGCCACTAATGAAAAACTGTTTTTT
CASSPRVRATNEKLFF
>.|TRBJ2-3|TRBV29-1|TRBD2
TGCAGCGTTGTCGGGGGACTAGCGGGAACAGATACGCAGTATTTT
CSVVGGLAGTDTQYF
>.|TRBJ1-2|TRBV7-9|.
TGTGCCAGCAGCCAGGAGAGGGGATATGGCTACACCTTC
CASSQERGYGYTF
>.|TRBJ1-3|TRBV21-1|.
TGTGCCAGCAGCAAACCCAGGGCAGGGGGGGGAAACACCATATATTTT
CASSKPRAGGGNTIYF
>.|TRBJ1-1|TRBV19|.
TGTGCCAGTAGTCATCGGGCACAGGCAGCGGGGACTGAAGCTTTCTTT
CASSHRAQAAGTEAFF
>once|TRBJ2-3|TRBV5-5|TRBD2
TGTGCCAGCAGCTTAACTAGCGTCCCAGATACGCAGTATTTT
CASSLTSVPDTQYF
>.|TRBJ2-7|TRBV7-9|TRBD2
TGTGCCAGCAGCTTAACTAGCGGCCCATCCTCCTACGAGCAGTACTTC
CASSLTSGPSSYEQYF
>.|TRBJ1-6|TRBV30|.
TGTGCCTGGAGTTCACCGGGACCCTTGGGCTCACCCCTCCACTTT
CAWSSPGPLGSPLHF
>once|TRBJ1-1|TRBV2|.
TGTGCCAGCAGCGGAGGGGCTCACACTGAAGCTTTCTTT
CASSGGAHTEAFF
>.|TRBJ1-1|TRBV28|.
TGTGCCAGCAGAGTTGCGGGGGGGCGAGCTTTCTTT
CASRVAGGRAFF
>.|TRBJ2-3|TRBV4-3|TRBD2
TGCGCCAGCAGCCAAGACGGGGGACTAGCGCGCACAGATACGCAGTATTTT
CASSQDGGLARTDTQYF
>.|TRBJ2-1|TRBV10-1|.
TGCGCCAGCAGTGAGAAAGAATTTCACAATGAGCAGTTCTTC
CASSEKEFHNEQFF
>.|TRBJ2-5|TRBV6-2/TRBV6-3|TRBD2
TGTGCCAGCAGTTTCAGCGGGACTATCCAAGAGACCCAGTACTTC
CASSFSGTIQETQYF
>.|TRBJ2-1|TRBV18|TRBD1
TGTGCCAGCTCACCGCAAACAGGGGGCGGGCAGTTCTTC
CASSPQTGGGQFF
>.|TRBJ2-5|TRBV27|TRBD1
TGTGCCAGCAGTTTAGGTATTGGGACAGGCGAGACCCAGTACTTC
CASSLGIGTGETQYF
>.|TRBJ2-6|TRBV7-3|.
TGTGCCAGCCAGCCTGCTGGGGCCAACGTCCTGACTTTC
CASQPAGANVLTF
>.|TRBJ2-2|TRBV24-1|.
TGTGCCACCAGTGACAGGCCGACCGGGGAGCTGTTTTTT
CATSDRPTGELFF
>.|TRBJ2-1|TRBV5-4|.
TGTGCCAGCAGCTTTGTGATTGGGACTCAGAACAATGAGCAGTTCTTC
CASSFVIGTQNNEQFF
>.|TRBJ2-5|TRBV2|.
TGTGCCAGTAGGGGGGAGGGCCAAGAGACCCAGTACTTC
CASRGEGQETQYF
>.|TRBJ2-1|TRBV20-1|.
TGCAGTGCTGGTCGCAATGAGCAGTTCTTC
CSAGRNEQFF
>.|TRBJ1-4|TRBV30|.
TGTGCCTGGACCCTGGAGGGCAGGGCGGGAAAACTGTTTTTT
CAWTLEGRAGKLFF
>.|TRBJ1-2|TRBV2|.
TGTGCCAGCAGTGAAAATTTAGGGGGGGGCCTCTATGGCTACACCTTC
CASSENLGGGLYGYTF
>.|TRBJ2-7|TRBV4-3|.
TGCGCCAGCAGCCAAGATCGGTCACGGGGTACCTCCTACGAGCAGTACTTC
CASSQDRSRGTSYEQYF
>.|TRBJ2-7|TRBV28|.
TGTGCCAGCAGTTTATTCGGGTACGAGCAGTACTTC
CASSLFGYEQYF
>.|TRBJ2-7|TRBV30|.
TGTGCCTGGGCTCCCTTGCTTCCCTACGAGCAGTACTTC
CAWAPLLPYEQYF
>.|TRBJ2-7|TRBV5-1|TRBD2
TGCGCCAGCAGTTCGGGACTAGCTCGCGAGCAGTACTTC
CASSSGLAREQYF
>.|TRBJ1-6|TRBV28|.
TGTGCCAGCAGCAATGGGGTTGGTTCACCCCTCCACTTT
CASSNGVGSPLHF
>once|TRBJ1-5|TRBV6-5|.
TGTGCCAGCAGCTTCGACACTTATCAGCCCCAGCATTTT
CASSFDTYQPQHF
>.|TRBJ2-5|TRBV19|TRBD2
TGTGCCAGTAGTATCCCCGGGGTAGCGGGGTTCCAAGAGACCCAGTACTTC
CASSIPGVAGFQETQYF
>.|TRBJ1-5|TRBV7-2|.
TGTGCCAGCAGCCCCTATCAGCCCCAGCATTTT
CASSPYQPQHF
>.|TRBJ1-2|TRBV11-3|.
TGTGCCAGCAGCTTGGGGCGGGTCTATGGCTACACCTTC
CASSLGRVYGYTF
>.|TRBJ2-1|TRBV5-6|TRBD2
TGTGCCAGCAGCCCAGCGGGAAGGTCCTACAATGAGCAGTTCTTC
CASSPAGRSYNEQFF
>.|TRBJ2-7|TRBV19|TRBD1
TGTGCCAGTAGTCTCGTCGGGACAGGTAACAACGAGCAGTACTTC
CASSLVGTGNNEQYF
>.|TRBJ2-7|TRBV9|TRBD1
TGTGCCAGCAGCGTAGGGGCCCAGGGGGCCGAGCAGTACTTC
CASSVGAQGAEQYF
>.|TRBJ2-1|TRBV11-3|.
TGTGCCAGCACACTCAGGGCAGGCTATGAGCAGTTCTTC
CASTLRAGYEQFF
>.|TRBJ2-2|TRBV5-4|.
TGTGCCAGCAGCTTGGTAGCCGCCGGGGAGCTGTTTTTT
CASSLVAAGELFF
>.|TRBJ2-7|TRBV30|.
TGTGCCTGGACTGCGGGATCCTACGAGCAGTACTTC
CAWTAGSYEQYF
>few|TRBJ2-2|TRBV4-2|TRBD2
TGTGCCAGCAGCCCCCTCCTAGCGGAAATGGCGAACACCGGGGAGCTGTTTTTT
CASSPLLAEMANTGELFF
>.|TRBJ2-4|TRBV3-1/TRBV3-2|.
TGTGCCAGCAGCGGGAAGGGCATTCAGTACTTC
CASSGKGIQYF
>.|TRBJ2-7|TRBV28|TRBD2
TGTGCCAGCAGGATAGCGGGAGCAACCTACGAGCAGTACTTC
CASRIAGATYEQYF
>.|TRBJ1-1|TRBV10-1|.
TGCGCCAGCAGTGAGTCGAAACGGAACACTGAAGCTTTCTTT
CASSESKRNTEAFF
>.|TRBJ2-1|TRBV30|.
TGTGCCTGGAGTGATACAGGTGGACAGTTCTTC
CAWSDTGGQFF
>.|TRBJ2-3|TRBV12-3/TRBV12-4|.
TGTGCCAGCAGTTTAACCGATACGCAGTATTTT
CASSLTDTQYF
>.|TRBJ1-5|TRBV19|.
TGTGCCAGTAGTATCAAGGTAGGGGTGGGAAGCAATCAGCCCCAGCATTTT
CASSIKVGVGSNQPQHF
>.|TRBJ2-7|TRBV20-1|.
TGCAGTGCAGGGGTCGACGAGCAGTACTTC
CSAGVDEQYF
>once|TRBJ2-1|TRBV7-9|.
TGTGCCAGCAGTCCGGACTTCCGAGGCCAGTTCTTC
CASSPDFRGQFF
>.|TRBJ1-2|TRBV5-1|TRBD1
TGCGCCAGCAGCTTCCCCGGGACAGGGGTTGGCTACACCTTC
CASSFPGTGVGYTF
>.|TRBJ2-1|TRBV5-3|.
TGTGCCAGAAGCCGATTCGGACCCCGCTCCTACAATGAGCAGTTCTTC
CARSRFGPRSYNEQFF